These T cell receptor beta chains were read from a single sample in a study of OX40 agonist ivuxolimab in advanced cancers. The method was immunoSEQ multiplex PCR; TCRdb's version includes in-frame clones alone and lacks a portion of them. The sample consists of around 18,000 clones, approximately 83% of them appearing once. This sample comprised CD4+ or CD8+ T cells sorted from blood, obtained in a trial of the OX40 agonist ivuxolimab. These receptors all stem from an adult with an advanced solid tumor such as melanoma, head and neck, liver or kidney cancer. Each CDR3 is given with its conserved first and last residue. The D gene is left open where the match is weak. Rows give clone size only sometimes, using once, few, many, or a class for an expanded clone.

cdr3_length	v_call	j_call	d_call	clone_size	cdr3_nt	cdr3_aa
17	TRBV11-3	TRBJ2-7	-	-	TGTGCCAGCAGCTTAGCCCCGGGACTCTACCTATCCTACGAGCAGTACTTC	CASSLAPGLYLSYEQYF
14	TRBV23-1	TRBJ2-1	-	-	TGCGCCAGCAGTCTACCCGAGGGCGAAGGGTTGCAGTTCTTC	CASSLPEGEGLQFF
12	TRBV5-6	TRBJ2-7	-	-	TGTGCCAGCAGCTTGTACTCCTACGAGCAGTACTTC	CASSLYSYEQYF
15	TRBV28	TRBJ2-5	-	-	TGTGCCAGTTTGAGGGAGAGAGAGACAGAAGAGACCCAGTACTTC	CASLRERETEETQYF
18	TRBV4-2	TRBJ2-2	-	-	TGTGCCAGCAGCCCTCTCTCTCTTCTAGACGGTATCACCGGGGAGCTGTTTTTT	CASSPLSLLDGITGELFF
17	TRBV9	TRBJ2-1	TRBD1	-	TGTGCCAGCAGCGAGGAGGGAACCGGGACAGGGGGCAATGAGCAGTTCTTC	CASSEEGTGTGGNEQFF
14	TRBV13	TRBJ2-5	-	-	TGTGCCAGCAGCTTGTTCGAGGATCTAGAGACCCAGTACTTC	CASSLFEDLETQYF
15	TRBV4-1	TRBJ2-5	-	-	TGCGCCAGCAGCCCAAGGGAGAGGGTCCAAGAGACCCAGTACTTC	CASSPRERVQETQYF
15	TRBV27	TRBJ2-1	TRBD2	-	TGTGCCAGCAGTTTGTCGGCTAGCGGGAGCGATGAGCAGTTCTTC	CASSLSASGSDEQFF
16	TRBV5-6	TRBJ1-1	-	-	TGTGCCAGCAGCTTGGCAGGGGTGGGCAGAATCACTGAAGCTTTCTTT	CASSLAGVGRITEAFF
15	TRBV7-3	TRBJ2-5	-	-	TGTGCCAGCAGCCCCCGATTACGGGCCCAAGAGACCCAGTACTTC	CASSPRLRAQETQYF
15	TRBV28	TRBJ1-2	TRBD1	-	TGTGCCAGCAGTTTATTGCGAGGGGGCGGGAAGGGCTACACCTTC	CASSLLRGGGKGYTF
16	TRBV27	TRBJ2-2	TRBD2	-	TGTGCCAGCAGTCACATAGCGGGGTTGAATACCGGGGAGCTGTTTTTT	CASSHIAGLNTGELFF
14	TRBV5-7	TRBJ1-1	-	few	TGTGCCAGCAGCTTTTTCGACTGGAACACTGAAGCTTTCTTT	CASSFFDWNTEAFF
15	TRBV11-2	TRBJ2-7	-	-	TGTGCCAGCAGCTTTGGCTATTCGGCTTCCTACGAGCAGTACTTC	CASSFGYSASYEQYF
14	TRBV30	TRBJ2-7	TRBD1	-	TGTGCCTGGATGACAGGGACAGTTGGCTACGAGCAGTACTTC	CAWMTGTVGYEQYF